This TCR beta chain derives from a study of CD8 T cells in ankylosing spondylitis. Molecular-barcoded quantitative 5'-RACE produced these TCR beta libraries. TCRdb passed the 5' RACE reads through MiXCR, listing each CDR3 protein once. Among under 400,000 distinct CDR3 sequences listed, 11% were seen once. This clonotype came up many times. Germline V gene sequence: CDR1 ENHRY, CDR2 SYGVKD. J was trimmed by 0 bases and V by 9 bases; bases with no gene match: 7. This CDR3 is built from 14 residues. Input material: blood, either unsorted or a sorted T cell fraction (not recorded which). V gene TRBV10-3 combines with J gene TRBJ2-7, with 8 bases that match TRBD1. The receptor was derived from a female donor with ankylosing spondylitis or in good health (not recorded which). CDR3 sequence reads: CAISSGQDSYEQYF. The CDR3 region has the DNA TGTGCCATTTCGTCGGGACAGGACTCCTACGAGCAGTACTTC.